This T cell receptor (beta chain) was observed in a study of blood T cell repertoires in COVID-19. V gave up 7 bases and J gave up 3 bases, with 13 bases separating them. Germline CDR1 and CDR2: LNHDA and SQIVND (reference sequence). This CDR3 comprises 14 residues. This clone showed up just a few times. The repertoire was sequenced with immunoSEQ multiplex PCR; TCRdb's copy has only in-frame clones and lacks some. This sample has 200,000 to 300,000 clones, with approximately 87% found just once. V usage is TRBV19 and J usage is TRBJ1-5; possibly TRBD1 for D (5 bases). This TCR was sampled from a human donor in a cohort sampled during active COVID-19. The source material was peripheral blood. CDR3: CASKGQAVNQPQHF. The CDR3 bases are TGTGCCAGTAAGGGGCAGGCAGTCAATCAGCCCCAGCATTTT.